This T cell receptor beta chain was found in a study of T cells in Graves' hyperthyroidism and ophthalmopathy. This clonotype was detected only a few times. Fresh peripheral blood, 8 to 10 ml of it, supplied the PBMCs. RNA transcripts were the template for amplifying TCR beta CDR3 regions. The HTBI set primed first-round TCR CDR3 RT-PCR. MiXCR, applied by TCRdb to the multiplex PCR reads, yields one record per CDR3 protein. Of approximately 590,000 distinct CDR3 sequences listed, 15% to 19% are singletons. The sample taken for sequencing was blood. The clonotype comes from a woman younger than 45 with Graves' hyperthyroidism.

CDR3 region: CASSLFMDLGPYEQYF. The CDR3 DNA is TGTGCCAGCAGCTTGTTTATGGACCTGGGCCCCTACGAGCAGTACTTC. V is TRBV5-6 and J is TRBJ2-7; no firm D call. The CDR3 totals 16 residues. CDR1 and CDR2 from the germline V gene are SGHDT and YYEEEE. With 1 base removed from V and 2 bases from J, the gap between germline ends came to 16 bases.